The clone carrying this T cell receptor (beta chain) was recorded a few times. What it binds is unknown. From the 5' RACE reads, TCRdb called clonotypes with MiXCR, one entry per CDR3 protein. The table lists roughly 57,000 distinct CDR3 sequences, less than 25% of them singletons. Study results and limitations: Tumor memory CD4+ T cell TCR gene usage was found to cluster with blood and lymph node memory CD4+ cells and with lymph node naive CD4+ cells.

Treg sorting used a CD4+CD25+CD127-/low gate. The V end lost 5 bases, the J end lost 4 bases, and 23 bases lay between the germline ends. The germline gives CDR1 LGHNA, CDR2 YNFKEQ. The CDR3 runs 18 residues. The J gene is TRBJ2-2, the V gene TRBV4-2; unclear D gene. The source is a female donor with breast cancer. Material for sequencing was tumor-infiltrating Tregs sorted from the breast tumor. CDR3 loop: CASSSSTLISRVTGELFF. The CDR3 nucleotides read TGTGCCAGCAGCTCCAGTACCCTTATCTCTCGAGTCACCGGGGAGCTGTTTTTT.